This T cell receptor (beta chain) was sequenced for a study of T cells in Graves' hyperthyroidism and ophthalmopathy. Those patients with uncontrolled infection, other autoimmune disease, pregnancy or lactation were excluded. Using more than 7.5 ml of fresh peripheral blood, PBMCs were prepared. This clonotype was picked up many times. The CDR3 runs 13 residues. The germline V gene encodes CDR1 DFQATT and CDR2 SNEGSKA (reference sequence). Trimming cost V 5 bases and J 0 bases, with 8 bases left between them. Authors of the study amplified TCR beta CDR3 regions from RNA transcripts. TCR CDR3 underwent first-round RT-PCR with the HTBI primer set. TCRdb passed the multiplex PCR reads through MiXCR, listing each CDR3 protein once. Found here are 650,000 to 700,000 distinct CDR3 sequences, 17% of them singletons; the top ten hold about 16%.

The material sequenced was blood. This chain joins TRBV20-1 and TRBJ2-1; a weak D match, TRBD1 (6 bases). The sequence was collected from a man over 45 with Graves' hyperthyroidism. CDR3 residues: CSAGDNSYNEQFF. In nucleotides, the CDR3 is TGCAGTGCTGGGGACAACTCCTACAATGAGCAGTTCTTC.